A selection of T cell receptor beta chains follows, all from one sample in a study of blood T cells in healthy people across ages. One entry per CDR3 protein results from TCRdb running MiXCR on the 5' RACE reads. The sample holds some 710,000 distinct CDR3 sequences, about 45% seen once. Sequenced: blood. These receptors came from a man aged 80 or over in good health. Both conserved end residues are part of each CDR3. A D gene is named only where the DNA matches it firmly. The size entry is marked missing in some rows and otherwise reads once, few, many or a size class.

len | j_gene | v_gene | d_gene | abundance | CDR3aa | CDR3nt
18 | TRBJ2-5 | TRBV10-3 | TRBD2 | few | CAISESTLAGGSQETQYF | TGTGCCATCAGTGAGTCGACCCTAGCGGGAGGAAGCCAAGAGACCCAGTACTTC
13 | TRBJ2-3 | TRBV19 | - | - | CASSRTYTDTQYF | TGTGCCAGTAGCAGGACGTACACAGATACGCAGTATTTT
13 | TRBJ1-2 | TRBV27 | - | - | CASSLDGPYGYTF | TGTGCCAGCAGTTTAGACGGCCCCTATGGCTACACCTTC
15 | TRBJ2-1 | TRBV12-3/TRBV12-4 | - | - | CASSFSDLAYNEQFF | TGTGCCAGCAGTTTCTCGGACCTAGCCTACAATGAGCAGTTCTTC
16 | TRBJ2-1 | TRBV20-1 | TRBD2 | - | CSARGLADPSYNEQFF | TGCAGTGCTAGAGGTCTAGCGGACCCCTCCTACAATGAGCAGTTCTTC
13 | TRBJ1-1 | TRBV28 | - | - | CASSFIGRTEAFF | TGTGCCAGCAGTTTTATCGGGCGGACTGAAGCTTTCTTT
16 | TRBJ1-1 | TRBV20-1 | TRBD1 | - | CSAEMGQGAGSTEAFF | TGCAGTGCGGAAATGGGACAGGGGGCTGGAAGCACTGAAGCTTTCTTT
14 | TRBJ2-1 | TRBV20-1 | TRBD2 | - | CSAPLAWDYNEQFF | TGCAGTGCGCCACTAGCGTGGGACTACAATGAGCAGTTCTTC
16 | TRBJ1-3 | TRBV12-3/TRBV12-4 | - | few | CASSPPGGPSGNTIYF | TGTGCCAGCAGTCCCCCCGGCGGACCCTCTGGAAACACCATATATTTT
10 | TRBJ2-7 | TRBV20-1 | - | - | CSARVYEQYF | TGCAGTGCTAGAGTCTACGAGCAGTACTTC
21 | TRBJ2-6 | TRBV20-1 | - | few | CSARGLPNFAGARSGANVLTF | TGCAGTGCTAGAGGGTTACCGAATTTTGCAGGGGCACGCTCTGGGGCCAACGTCCTGACTTTC
14 | TRBJ2-7 | TRBV29-1 | - | - | CSAGGADRSYEQYF | TGCAGCGCTGGGGGGGCAGACAGGTCCTACGAGCAGTACTTC
13 | TRBJ2-1 | TRBV24-1 | TRBD2 | - | CATTQRGYNEQFF | TGTGCCACCACCCAGCGGGGTTACAATGAGCAGTTCTTC
14 | TRBJ2-1 | TRBV20-1 | - | - | CSVKEGMPLNEQFF | TGCAGTGTCAAGGAGGGGATGCCCCTCAATGAGCAGTTCTTC
15 | TRBJ2-7 | TRBV7-9 | TRBD2 | - | CASSPTSGLSYEQYF | TGTGCCAGCAGCCCGACTAGCGGGCTCTCCTACGAGCAGTACTTC
12 | TRBJ1-1 | TRBV9 | - | once | CASSPEGLEAFF | TGTGCCAGCAGCCCGGAAGGTCTGGAAGCTTTCTTT
13 | TRBJ2-1 | TRBV20-1 | - | few | CSANPGLPREQFF | TGCAGTGCTAATCCCGGGCTCCCTCGGGAGCAGTTCTTC
13 | TRBJ2-7 | TRBV29-1 | TRBD2 | many | CSVGLAGNYEQYF | TGCAGCGTTGGACTAGCGGGGAACTACGAGCAGTACTTC
15 | TRBJ2-3 | TRBV9 | - | - | CASSVALRSTDTQYF | TGTGCCAGCAGCGTAGCCCTCCGGAGCACAGATACGCAGTATTTT
15 | TRBJ1-5 | TRBV7-2 | - | - | CASSSVMGGNQPQHF | TGTGCCAGCAGCTCAGTCATGGGGGGCAATCAGCCCCAGCATTTT
16 | TRBJ2-1 | TRBV7-8 | - | - | CASSFGWEVSYNEQFF | TGTGCCAGCAGCTTCGGGTGGGAGGTCTCCTACAATGAGCAGTTCTTC
15 | TRBJ2-7 | TRBV20-1 | - | few | CSARGRDWISYEQYF | TGCAGTGCTAGAGGAAGGGACTGGATATCCTACGAGCAGTACTTC
14 | TRBJ2-1 | TRBV20-1 | TRBD2 | - | CSAQASGRPGEQFF | TGCAGTGCCCAGGCTAGCGGGAGACCCGGTGAGCAGTTCTTC
15 | TRBJ2-5 | TRBV7-2 | TRBD1 | many | CASSASPGTEGTQYF | TGTGCCAGCAGCGCCTCCCCAGGGACAGAAGGGACCCAGTACTTC
16 | TRBJ2-7 | TRBV7-9 | TRBD2 | - | CASSLRGGPNDYEQYF | TGTGCCAGCAGCTTACGCGGGGGGCCGAATGACTACGAGCAGTACTTC
14 | TRBJ2-3 | TRBV2 | - | many | CASSDVAGTDTQYF | TGTGCCAGCAGTGATGTAGCGGGCACAGATACGCAGTATTTT
14 | TRBJ2-7 | TRBV2 | - | - | CASSVRGRENEQYF | TGTGCCAGCAGTGTTCGCGGAAGGGAGAACGAGCAGTACTTC
15 | TRBJ2-3 | TRBV9 | - | few | CASSPRQAVTDTQYF | TGTGCCAGCAGCCCGAGACAGGCCGTAACAGATACGCAGTATTTT
14 | TRBJ2-1 | TRBV12-3/TRBV12-4 | - | - | CASSLGDWINEQFF | TGTGCCAGCAGTTTGGGAGACTGGATCAATGAGCAGTTCTTC
14 | TRBJ2-5 | TRBV3-1 | - | few | CASSQGRGKETQYF | TGTGCCAGCAGCCAAGGCAGGGGAAAAGAGACCCAGTACTTC
15 | TRBJ2-3 | TRBV6-2/TRBV6-3 | TRBD2 | - | CASRTSGRAGDTQYF | TGTGCCAGCAGGACTAGCGGGAGGGCCGGAGATACGCAGTATTTT
14 | TRBJ2-7 | TRBV28 | - | - | CASSFSRVHYEQYF | TGTGCCAGCAGTTTTTCCAGGGTACACTACGAGCAGTACTTC
13 | TRBJ2-2 | TRBV24-1 | - | - | CATNGNGIGELFF | TGTGCCACCAACGGGAATGGTATCGGGGAGCTGTTTTTT
16 | TRBJ2-7 | TRBV9 | TRBD2 | - | CAGSVVAGVVGNEQYF | TGTGCCGGCAGCGTAGTAGCGGGAGTTGTGGGCAATGAGCAGTACTTC
16 | TRBJ2-2 | TRBV4-3 | TRBD1 | few | CASSAHRGANTGELFF | TGCGCCAGCAGCGCCCACAGGGGTGCCAACACCGGGGAGCTGTTTTTT
15 | TRBJ1-4 | TRBV7-9 | TRBD1 | - | CASSEGTGAYEKLFF | TGTGCCAGCAGCGAGGGGACAGGGGCTTATGAAAAACTGTTTTTT
13 | TRBJ2-3 | TRBV7-2 | - | once | CASSAESTDTQYF | TGTGCCAGCAGCGCCGAGAGCACAGATACGCAGTATTTT
14 | TRBJ2-7 | TRBV28 | TRBD1 | many | CASSLPGQTYEQYF | TGTGCCAGCAGCCTCCCGGGACAGACCTACGAGCAGTACTTC
12 | TRBJ2-7 | TRBV20-1 | - | few | CSASNTYNEQYF | TGCAGTGCTAGTAACACCTACAATGAGCAGTACTTC
13 | TRBJ2-1 | TRBV7-3 | TRBD2 | - | CASRGGTSVEQFF | TGTGCCAGCAGGGGCGGGACTAGCGTCGAGCAGTTCTTC
17 | TRBJ2-1 | TRBV4-2 | - | - | CASSQVDWRSSYNEQFF | TGTGCCAGCAGCCAAGTTGACTGGCGAAGCTCCTACAATGAGCAGTTCTTC
15 | TRBJ2-3 | TRBV7-2 | - | few | CASRHSGQSTDTQYF | TGTGCCAGCAGGCATAGTGGCCAGAGCACAGATACGCAGTATTTT
14 | TRBJ1-1 | TRBV13 | - | few | CATSRGNWNTEAFF | TGTGCCACCTCTCGGGGCAACTGGAACACTGAAGCTTTCTTT
13 | TRBJ1-2 | TRBV5-1 | TRBD1 | many | CASRGQSNYGYTF | TGCGCCAGCAGGGGACAGAGTAACTATGGCTACACCTTC
15 | TRBJ2-1 | TRBV7-9 | - | - | CASSLVLGIQETQFF | TGTGCCAGCAGCTTAGTTCTCGGGATCCAAGAGACCCAGTTCTTC
14 | TRBJ1-2 | TRBV5-1 | - | - | CASSLMEGSYGYTF | TGCGCCAGCAGCTTGATGGAGGGATCCTATGGCTACACCTTC
14 | TRBJ2-7 | TRBV7-8 | - | - | CASSHSPPRNEQYF | TGTGCCAGCAGCCATTCCCCCCCTAGGAACGAGCAGTACTTC
13 | TRBJ2-1 | TRBV27 | - | once | CASSFVSYNEQFF | TGTGCCAGCAGTTTTGTCAGCTACAATGAGCAGTTCTTC
17 | TRBJ1-2 | TRBV7-2 | - | few | CASSREGNPSRGYGYTF | TGTGCCAGCAGCCGCGAGGGAAACCCATCTAGGGGCTATGGCTACACCTTC
16 | TRBJ2-1 | TRBV12-3/TRBV12-4 | TRBD2 | - | CASSLGTSGSCNEQFF | TGTGCCAGCAGTTTGGGGACTAGCGGGAGTTGCAATGAGCAGTTCTTC
12 | TRBJ2-1 | TRBV3-1 | - | - | CASSQTTVWKFF | TGTGCCAGCAGCCAAACGACTGTGTGGAAGTTCTTC